Given below is one T cell receptor beta chain in context. These data belong to a study of shared clonotypes between healthy human individuals. Measured with immunoSEQ multiplex PCR; TCRdb has only the in-frame clones, and not every one. Among a few hundred thousand clones, 65% were seen once, and the ten largest hold 11%. The germline V gene has CDR1 SGHTA and CDR2 FQGNSA. This CDR3 is built from 14 residues. After removal of 4 bases from V and 6 bases from J, the junction contained 9 bases not matched to a gene. The specimen sequenced was memory CD4+ T cells sorted from blood. The subset denotes: CD45RA-negative fraction. The TCR was taken from a young man in good health. The rearrangement joins TRBV7-2 to TRBJ2-7; 7 nucleotides agree with TRBD1. The CDR3 protein is CASSSSGTAFEQYF. Written as DNA, the CDR3 is TGTGCCAGCAGCTCGTCGGGGACAGCATTCGAGCAGTACTTC.